This T cell receptor (beta chain) was observed in a study of control samples from healthy donors and cancer patients. Sequenced by immunoSEQ multiplex PCR; TCRdb stores in-frame clones only, minus some. The repertoire includes around 100,000 clones, 85% to 90% of them detected once, and approximately 20% sits in the top ten. This CDR3 spans 17 amino acids. The germline V gene encodes CDR1 SGHVS and CDR2 FNYEAQ. Germline trimming cut 4 bases from V and 0 bases from J; bases unmatched to any gene: 8. Sequenced material: PBMCs. The clonotype comes from a man between 60 and 75 years old with lung cancer. The chain recombines TRBV7-6 with TRBJ2-3; TRBD2 matches 9 bases. The CDR3 DNA is TGTGCCAGCAGCTCCGTATTAGCGGGAGCAAGCACAGATACGCAGTATTTT. This sequence encodes CASSSVLAGASTDTQYF.